This is a list of T cell receptor beta chains from one sample in a study of T cells in Graves' hyperthyroidism and ophthalmopathy. MiXCR, run by TCRdb on the multiplex PCR reads, gives a single entry per CDR3 protein. The sample lists around 180,000 distinct CDR3 sequences; approximately 15% were seen once. The sample consisted of blood. The receptors derive from a woman aged 45-59 years with Graves' hyperthyroidism. Each CDR3 is given with its conserved first and last residue. A D gene is named only where the DNA matches it firmly. A clone size is listed for some rows: how often the clone was seen (once, few, many), or a class if it is expanded.

clone_size,j_call,d_call,v_call,cdr3_aa,cdr3_nt
NA,TRBJ2-5,NA,TRBV6-5,CASSYSEGYETQYF,TGTGCCAGCAGTTACTCTGAGGGGTACGAGACCCAGTACTTC
many,TRBJ2-5,NA,TRBV7-2,CASSQDQETQYF,TGTGCCAGCAGCCAAGACCAAGAGACCCAGTACTTC
many,TRBJ2-1,NA,TRBV6-2/TRBV6-3,CASSYLSLLYNEQFF,TGTGCCAGCAGTTACTTGAGTCTCCTTTACAATGAGCAGTTCTTC
few,TRBJ1-5,NA,TRBV6-1,CASTLGERQPQHF,TGTGCCAGCACCCTAGGGGAGCGACAGCCCCAGCATTTT
few,TRBJ2-5,NA,TRBV13,CASSLSQGLQETQYF,TGTGCCAGCAGCTTATCCCAGGGGCTCCAAGAGACCCAGTACTTC
NA,TRBJ1-1,NA,TRBV6-8,CVSSFGQLNTEAFF,TGTGTCAGCAGTTTCGGACAGCTGAACACTGAAGCTTTCTTT
many,TRBJ2-7,TRBD1,TRBV5-1,CASSLFGTDYEQYF,TGCGCCAGCAGCTTGTTTGGGACAGACTACGAGCAGTACTTC
NA,TRBJ1-1,NA,TRBV20-1,CSAPWTANTEAFF,TGCAGTGCCCCATGGACTGCGAACACTGAAGCTTTCTTT
many,TRBJ2-5,NA,TRBV7-6,CASSLLADGTQYF,TGTGCCAGCAGCTTATTGGCAGACGGGACCCAGTACTTC
NA,TRBJ2-4,NA,TRBV7-8,CTSNFSPGDVQYF,TGTACCAGCAACTTCTCACCGGGGGACGTTCAGTACTTC
many,TRBJ2-2,TRBD1,TRBV5-1,CASSTRDRANTGELFF,TGCGCCAGCAGCACCCGTGACAGGGCGAACACCGGGGAGCTGTTTTTT
NA,TRBJ2-1,TRBD2,TRBV11-2,CASSLKGGLAGGINEQFF,TGTGCCAGCAGCTTAAAGGGCGGGCTAGCGGGAGGGATCAATGAGCAGTTCTTC
NA,TRBJ2-1,TRBD2,TRBV20-1,CSAGLSGGLYNEQFF,TGCAGTGCCGGACTTAGCGGGGGGCTCTACAATGAGCAGTTCTTC
many,TRBJ1-4,TRBD1,TRBV6-5,CASSYAAGTGGEKLFF,TGTGCCAGCAGTTACGCGGCCGGGACAGGGGGCGAAAAACTGTTTTTT
many,TRBJ1-6,TRBD1,TRBV5-1,CASSETGLYNSPLHF,TGCGCCAGCAGCGAGACAGGGCTCTATAATTCACCCCTCCACTTT
many,TRBJ2-3,NA,TRBV9,CASSVVGDSTDTQYF,TGTGCCAGCAGCGTAGTAGGGGACTCCACAGATACGCAGTATTTT
many,TRBJ1-6,TRBD1,TRBV12-3/TRBV12-4,CASSPTGARSSYNSPLHF,TGTGCCAGCAGTCCCACAGGGGCGCGGAGCTCCTATAATTCACCCCTCCACTTT
many,TRBJ2-1,NA,TRBV16,CASSQFRQFNEQFF,TGTGCCAGCAGCCAATTCCGACAGTTCAATGAGCAGTTCTTC
NA,TRBJ1-5,NA,TRBV4-1,CASSQEGVYGNQPQHF,TGCGCCAGCAGCCAAGAAGGAGTGTACGGCAATCAGCCCCAGCATTTT
many,TRBJ1-5,TRBD1,TRBV20-1,CSARRGQGDQPQHF,TGCAGTGCTAGACGGGGACAGGGCGATCAGCCCCAGCATTTT
many,TRBJ2-7,NA,TRBV7-3,CASSARVGGEQYF,TGTGCCAGCAGCGCCAGGGTGGGCGGCGAGCAGTACTTC
NA,TRBJ2-3,NA,TRBV11-2,CATLSAYNTDTQYF,TGTGCCACCCTTAGCGCATACAACACAGATACGCAGTATTTT
many,TRBJ1-4,TRBD1,TRBV7-9,CASSFGHRDSPGKLFF,TGTGCCAGCAGCTTTGGGCACCGGGACAGCCCAGGGAAACTGTTTTTT
many,TRBJ1-4,NA,TRBV7-9,CASVPSASGGNEKLFF,TGTGCCAGCGTCCCCTCAGCCTCCGGGGGCAATGAAAAACTGTTTTTT
many,TRBJ2-1,TRBD1,TRBV28,CASSYRGPWYNEQFF,TGTGCCAGCAGTTACAGGGGACCTTGGTACAATGAGCAGTTCTTC
NA,TRBJ2-5,TRBD2,TRBV7-3,CASSPQGGLAGETQYF,TGTGCCAGCAGCCCCCAAGGGGGACTAGCGGGAGAGACCCAGTACTTC
many,TRBJ2-6,NA,TRBV11-2,CASSSGRGANVLTF,TGTGCCAGCAGCTCCGGGAGAGGGGCCAACGTCCTGACTTTC
NA,TRBJ2-3,NA,TRBV6-4,CASSALQGSDTQYF,TGTGCCAGCAGCGCACTCCAGGGTTCAGATACGCAGTATTTT
many,TRBJ1-1,NA,TRBV7-8,CASSLSGRGISGSVTEAFF,TGTGCCAGCAGCTTATCGGGAAGGGGAATTTCAGGAAGCGTGACTGAAGCTTTCTTT
few,TRBJ1-1,NA,TRBV6-1,CASRDYILVSTEAFF,TGTGCCAGCAGGGACTATATACTGGTGAGCACTGAAGCTTTCTTT
NA,TRBJ2-3,TRBD2,TRBV20-1,CGARVGLAGSTDTQYF,TGCGGTGCTAGAGTTGGACTAGCGGGGAGCACAGATACGCAGTATTTT
many,TRBJ2-2,NA,TRBV14,CASSHRQGSIGELFF,TGTGCCAGCAGCCATCGGCAGGGGAGTATCGGGGAGCTGTTTTTT
many,TRBJ2-3,TRBD2,TRBV6-4,CASSERGGTDTQYF,TGTGCCAGCAGTGAGCGGGGGGGCACAGATACGCAGTATTTT
many,TRBJ1-6,NA,TRBV15,CATSRDKGGRNSPLHF,TGTGCCACCAGCAGAGATAAGGGGGGGCGTAATTCACCCCTCCACTTT
many,TRBJ2-5,NA,TRBV7-2,CVSSVASGTQYF,TGTGTCAGCAGCGTCGCTTCCGGGACCCAGTACTTC
many,TRBJ1-4,NA,TRBV5-1,CASSMETNEKLFF,TGCGCCAGCAGCATGGAAACAAATGAAAAACTGTTTTTT
many,TRBJ1-1,TRBD1,TRBV29-1,CSVGTGYEAFF,TGCAGCGTCGGGACAGGGTATGAAGCTTTCTTT
few,TRBJ1-3,NA,TRBV29-1,CSYEEGELGNTIYF,TGCAGCTATGAAGAGGGGGAGTTGGGAAACACCATATATTTT
NA,TRBJ2-5,NA,TRBV20-1,CSARDQQGTQETQYF,TGCAGTGCTAGAGATCAACAGGGGACTCAAGAGACCCAGTACTTC
many,TRBJ1-6,NA,TRBV6-2/TRBV6-3,CASTRTLGEDSYNSPLHF,TGTGCCAGCACCCGAACACTAGGGGAAGACTCCTATAATTCACCCCTCCACTTT
many,TRBJ1-2,NA,TRBV2,CASRAVYGYTF,TGTGCCAGCAGGGCAGTCTATGGCTACACCTTC
many,TRBJ1-1,TRBD1,TRBV7-9,CASSLVRDRMNTEAFF,TGTGCCAGCAGCTTAGTCAGGGACAGAATGAACACTGAAGCTTTCTTT
many,TRBJ1-2,TRBD1,TRBV20-1,CSASGQGWNSNYGYTF,TGCAGTGCTAGTGGACAGGGGTGGAACTCTAACTATGGCTACACCTTC
many,TRBJ1-5,TRBD1,TRBV28,CASSPDRAGFNQPQHF,TGTGCCAGCAGCCCGGACAGGGCCGGCTTCAATCAGCCCCAGCATTTT
many,TRBJ1-1,NA,TRBV29-1,CSVEVGFRAFF,TGCAGCGTTGAGGTCGGGTTTCGGGCTTTCTTT
many,TRBJ1-2,NA,TRBV11-3,CASSTWTDNYGYTF,TGTGCCAGCAGCACTTGGACCGATAACTATGGCTACACCTTC
NA,TRBJ2-5,TRBD2,TRBV7-2,CASSPAGGRETQYF,TGTGCCAGCAGCCCCGCGGGGGGGAGAGAGACCCAGTACTTC
many,TRBJ1-6,NA,TRBV19,CASSMDSDSPLHF,TGTGCCAGTAGTATGGACAGTGATTCACCCCTCCACTTT
few,TRBJ1-2,TRBD1,TRBV5-5,CASSGDHRTGNGYTF,TGTGCCAGCAGCGGAGACCATAGGACAGGGAATGGCTACACCTTC
many,TRBJ2-5,NA,TRBV5-1,CASSLTGMETQYF,TGCGCCAGCAGCTTGACAGGGATGGAGACCCAGTACTTC